This T cell receptor (beta chain) was found in a study of T cell clonality in common variable immunodeficiency. This clone was counted many times. What it recognizes is unknown. The CDR3 is cut off 3 residues early in the read; its end comes from the germline J gene. Most patients and controls had Caucasian heritage. Heparinized whole blood, roughly 5 to 8 ml, came from each donor. Trimming stripped 1 base from V and 6 bases from J, with 6 bases between. Germline V lookup: CDR1 SGHTA, CDR2 FQGNSA. This CDR3 has 13 residues. General study findings and limits: CVID subjects showed higher TCRbeta clonality than healthy controls.

Profiled with immunoSEQ multiplex PCR; TCRdb holds only in-frame clones, not every one. The sample is made up of tens of thousands of clones, none counted only once. The gene calls are TRBV7-2 and TRBJ1-4; perhaps TRBD1 as D (5 bases). The TCR was taken from a person aged 18-69 years in good health. The sample consisted of peripheral blood mononuclear cells. The CDR3 reads CASSLGGDEKLFF. The sequenced CDR3 bases are TGTGCCAGCAGCTTAGGGGGGGATGAAAAA.